This TCR beta chain was sequenced for a study of post-analysis software for immune sequencing data. Study summary: Patients had relapsing-remitting, secondary progressive or progressive-relapsing multiple sclerosis; some lacked subtype. Study results and limitations: TRBV5-6, TRBV5-1 and TRBV20-1 belonged to a set of a handful of TRBV segments that were more frequent in patients than controls. Multiple sclerosis was associated with a significant reduction in normalized Chao1 diversity relative to controls.

This clonotype was counted a few times. Its antigen is unknown. One end of the junction does not line up with germline, which may come from a read error. The TCR beta cDNA libraries contained unique molecular identifiers. Each sample of about 0.9 to 10 million input T cells yielded roughly 0.5 million cDNA molecules, so each molecule approximated one T cell. Each CDR3 protein gets one entry after TCRdb re-called the PCR reads with MiXCR. The profile shows roughly 800,000 distinct CDR3 sequences, roughly half of them singletons. CDR3 length equals 15 residues. The source of this sequence is a girl aged 10-17 years with multiple sclerosis. V and J are TRBV12-3 or TRBV12-4 and TRBJ1-6; 8 nucleotides align to TRBD1. The sample consisted of blood. The CDR3 region is CASSLGTGRNSPLHF. CDR3 DNA: TGTGCCAGCAGCTTAGGGACAGGCAGGAATTCACCCCTCCACTTT.